This entry is about one T cell receptor (beta chain). This specimen belongs to a study of T-cell reconstitution after alpha-beta-depleted transplantation in children. Unique molecular identifiers were incorporated during preparation of the TCRbeta library. One entry per CDR3 protein, called by TCRdb with MiXCR from the PCR reads. This sample has hundreds of thousands of distinct CDR3 sequences, with roughly 15% found just once. This CDR3 is built from 14 residues. Germline values: CDR1 SGHAT, CDR2 FQNNGV. V shed 1 base and J 8 bases; nucleotides not matched to a gene: 4. The gene calls are TRBV11-2 and TRBJ1-1; 10 bases agree with TRBD1. The material was PBMCs from the stem cell graft donor, obtained from the stem cell graft. This receptor was obtained from a human donor who donated a stem cell graft to a child with acute myeloid leukemia. The CDR3 DNA reads as TGTGCCAGCAGCTTAGTAAGGACAGGGGGAGAAGCTTTCTTT. Amino acids: CASSLVRTGGEAFF. The full variable domain, with the rest looked up from reference TRBV11-2 and TRBJ1-1, is EAGVAQSPRYKIIEKRQSVAFWCNPISGHATLYWYQQILGQGPKLLIQFQNNGVVDDSQLPKDRFSAERLKGVDSTLKIQPAKLEDSAVYLCASSLVRTGGEAFFGQGTRLTVV.